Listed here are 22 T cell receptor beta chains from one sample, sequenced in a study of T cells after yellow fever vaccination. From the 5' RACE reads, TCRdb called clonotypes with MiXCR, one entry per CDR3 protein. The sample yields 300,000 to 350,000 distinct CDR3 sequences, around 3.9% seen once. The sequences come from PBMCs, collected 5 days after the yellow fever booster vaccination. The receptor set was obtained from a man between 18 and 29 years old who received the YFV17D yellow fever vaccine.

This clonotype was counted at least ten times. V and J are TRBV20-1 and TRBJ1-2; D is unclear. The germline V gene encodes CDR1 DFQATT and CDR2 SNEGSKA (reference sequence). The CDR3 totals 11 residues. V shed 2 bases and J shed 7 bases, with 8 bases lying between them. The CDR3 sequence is CSARLGFGYTF. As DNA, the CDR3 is TGCAGTGCTAGATTAGGGTTTGGCTACACCTTC.

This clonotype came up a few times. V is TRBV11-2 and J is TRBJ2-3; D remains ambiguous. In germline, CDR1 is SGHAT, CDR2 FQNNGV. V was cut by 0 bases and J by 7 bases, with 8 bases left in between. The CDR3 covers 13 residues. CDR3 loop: CASSLDRRNTQYF. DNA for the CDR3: TGTGCCAGCAGCTTAGATCGGCGAAATACGCAGTATTTT.

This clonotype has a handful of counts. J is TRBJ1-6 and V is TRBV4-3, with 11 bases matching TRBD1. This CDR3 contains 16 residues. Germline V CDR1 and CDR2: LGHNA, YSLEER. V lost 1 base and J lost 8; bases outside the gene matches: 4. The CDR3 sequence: CASSQGTGGRYSPLHF. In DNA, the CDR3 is TGCGCCAGCAGCCAAGGGACAGGGGGCCGATATTCACCCCTCCACTTT.

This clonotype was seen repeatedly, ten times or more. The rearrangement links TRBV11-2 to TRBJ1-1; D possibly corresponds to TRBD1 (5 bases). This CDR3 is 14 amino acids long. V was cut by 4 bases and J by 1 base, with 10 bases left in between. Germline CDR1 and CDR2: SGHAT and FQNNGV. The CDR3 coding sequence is TGTGCCAGCAGCTCAGGGACGGGGAACACTGAAGCTTTCTTT. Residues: CASSSGTGNTEAFF.

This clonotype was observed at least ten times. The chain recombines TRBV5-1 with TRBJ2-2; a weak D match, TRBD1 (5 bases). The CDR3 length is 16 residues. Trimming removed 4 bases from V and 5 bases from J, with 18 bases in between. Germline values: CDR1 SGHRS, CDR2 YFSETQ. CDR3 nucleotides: TGCGCCAGCAGCAGTATGGACACCCTAGAGACCGGGGAGCTGTTTTTT. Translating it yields CASSSMDTLETGELFF.

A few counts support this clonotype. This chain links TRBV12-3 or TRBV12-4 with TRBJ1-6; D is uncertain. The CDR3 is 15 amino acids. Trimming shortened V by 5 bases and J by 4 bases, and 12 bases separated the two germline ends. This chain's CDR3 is CASSKRDPYNSPLHF. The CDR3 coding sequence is TGTGCCAGCAGTAAGCGTGACCCTTATAATTCACCCCTCCACTTT.

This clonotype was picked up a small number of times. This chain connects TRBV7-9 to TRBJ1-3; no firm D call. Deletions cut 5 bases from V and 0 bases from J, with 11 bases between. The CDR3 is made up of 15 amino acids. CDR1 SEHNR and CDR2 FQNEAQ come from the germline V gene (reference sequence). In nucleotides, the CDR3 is TGTGCCAGCAGCCCGAGTGTGATCTCTGGAAACACCATATATTTT. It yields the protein CASSPSVISGNTIYF.

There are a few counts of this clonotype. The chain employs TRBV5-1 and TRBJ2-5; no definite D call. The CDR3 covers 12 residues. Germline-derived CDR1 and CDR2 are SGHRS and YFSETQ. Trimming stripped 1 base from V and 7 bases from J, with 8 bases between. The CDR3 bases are TGCGCCAGCAGCTTGTTTTCGGGGACCCAGTACTTC. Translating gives CASSLFSGTQYF.

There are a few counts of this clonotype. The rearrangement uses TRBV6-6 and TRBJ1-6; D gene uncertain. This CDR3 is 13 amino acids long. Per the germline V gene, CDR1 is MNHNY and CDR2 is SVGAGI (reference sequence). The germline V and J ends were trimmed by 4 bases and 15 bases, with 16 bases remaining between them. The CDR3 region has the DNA TGTGCCAGCAGTTGGGAGGCAGGAGCTCTCCTCCACTTT. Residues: CASSWEAGALLHF.

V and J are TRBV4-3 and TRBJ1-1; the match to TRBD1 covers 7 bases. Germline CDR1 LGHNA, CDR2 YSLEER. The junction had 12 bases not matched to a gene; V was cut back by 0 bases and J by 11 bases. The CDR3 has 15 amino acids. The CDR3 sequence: CASSQDLGQGGSAFF. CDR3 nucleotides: TGCGCCAGCAGCCAAGATCTGGGGCAGGGGGGGTCGGCTTTCTTT.

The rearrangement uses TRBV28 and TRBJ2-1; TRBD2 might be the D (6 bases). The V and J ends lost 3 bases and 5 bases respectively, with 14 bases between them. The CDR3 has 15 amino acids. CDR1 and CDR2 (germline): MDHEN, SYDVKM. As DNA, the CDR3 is TGTGCCAGCAGTTTCGGAGGGACCCGCAACAATGAGCAGTTCTTC. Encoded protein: CASSFGGTRNNEQFF.

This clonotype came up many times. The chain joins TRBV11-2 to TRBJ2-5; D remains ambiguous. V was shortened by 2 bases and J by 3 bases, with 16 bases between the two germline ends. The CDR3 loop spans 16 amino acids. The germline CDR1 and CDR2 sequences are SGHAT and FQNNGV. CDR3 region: CASSLFWQDHKETQYF. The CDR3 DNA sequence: TGTGCCAGCAGCTTATTCTGGCAAGACCATAAAGAGACCCAGTACTTC.

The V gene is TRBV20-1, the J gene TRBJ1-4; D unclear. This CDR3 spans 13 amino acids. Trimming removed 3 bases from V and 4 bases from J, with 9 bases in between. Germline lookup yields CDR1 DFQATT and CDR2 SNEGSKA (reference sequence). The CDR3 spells CSASGNSNEKLFF. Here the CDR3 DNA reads TGCAGTGCTAGCGGTAATAGTAATGAAAAACTGTTTTTT.

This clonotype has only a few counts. CDR3 sequence reads: CASSLAVGGPVDTQYF. CDR3 DNA: TGTGCCAGCAGTCTGGCGGTTGGTGGGCCGGTAGATACGCAGTATTTT. This chain joins TRBV7-2 and TRBJ2-3; D is uncertain. This CDR3 is 16 amino acids long. Germline CDR1 reads SGHTA; CDR2 reads FQGNSA. Trimming removed 6 bases from V and 5 bases from J, with 21 bases in between.

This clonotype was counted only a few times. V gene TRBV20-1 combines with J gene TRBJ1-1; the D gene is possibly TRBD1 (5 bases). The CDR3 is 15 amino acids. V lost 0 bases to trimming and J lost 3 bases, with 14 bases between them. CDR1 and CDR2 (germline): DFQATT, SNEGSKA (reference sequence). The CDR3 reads CSARDPKQGDTEAFF. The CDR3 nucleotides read TGCAGTGCTAGAGACCCGAAGCAGGGTGACACTGAAGCTTTCTTT.

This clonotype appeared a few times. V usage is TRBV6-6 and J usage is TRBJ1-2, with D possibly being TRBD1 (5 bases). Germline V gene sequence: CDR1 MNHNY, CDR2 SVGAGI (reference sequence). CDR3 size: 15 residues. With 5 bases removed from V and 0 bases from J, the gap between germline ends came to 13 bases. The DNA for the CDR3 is TGTGCCAGCAGTGTTGACAGCGTCGCTAACTATGGCTACACCTTC. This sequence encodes CASSVDSVANYGYTF.

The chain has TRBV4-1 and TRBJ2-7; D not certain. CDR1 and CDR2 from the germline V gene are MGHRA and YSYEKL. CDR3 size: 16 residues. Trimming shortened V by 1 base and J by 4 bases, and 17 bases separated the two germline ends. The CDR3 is CASSQGEEHGRYEQYF. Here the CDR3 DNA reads TGCGCCAGCAGCCAAGGAGAGGAACACGGACGGTACGAGCAGTACTTC.

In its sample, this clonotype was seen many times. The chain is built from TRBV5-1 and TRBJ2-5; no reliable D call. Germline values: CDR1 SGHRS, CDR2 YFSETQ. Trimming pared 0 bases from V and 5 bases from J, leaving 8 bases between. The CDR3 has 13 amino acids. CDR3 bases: TGCGCCAGCAGCTTGGCGGCTGGTGAGACCCAGTACTTC. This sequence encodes CASSLAAGETQYF.

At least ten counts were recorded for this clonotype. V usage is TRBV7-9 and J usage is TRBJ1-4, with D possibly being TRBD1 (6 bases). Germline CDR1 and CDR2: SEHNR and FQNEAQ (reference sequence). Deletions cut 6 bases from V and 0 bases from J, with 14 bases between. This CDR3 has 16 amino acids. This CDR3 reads CASRAGDGPTNEKLFF. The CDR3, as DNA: TGTGCCAGCAGGGCAGGGGACGGTCCAACTAATGAAAAACTGTTTTTT.

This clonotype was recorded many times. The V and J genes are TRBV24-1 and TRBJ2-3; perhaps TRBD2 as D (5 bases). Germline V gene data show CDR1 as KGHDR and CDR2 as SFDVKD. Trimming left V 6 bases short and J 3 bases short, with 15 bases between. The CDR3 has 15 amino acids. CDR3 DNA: TGTGCCACCAGTACCGCAAAGGGCGGGACAGATACGCAGTATTTT. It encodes CATSTAKGGTDTQYF.

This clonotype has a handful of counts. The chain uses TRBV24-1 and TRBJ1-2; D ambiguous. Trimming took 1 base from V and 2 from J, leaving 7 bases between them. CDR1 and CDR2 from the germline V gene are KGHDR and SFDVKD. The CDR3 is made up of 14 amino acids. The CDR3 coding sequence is TGTGCCACCAGTGATTTCGAACAGAACTATGGCTACACCTTC. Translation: CATSDFEQNYGYTF.

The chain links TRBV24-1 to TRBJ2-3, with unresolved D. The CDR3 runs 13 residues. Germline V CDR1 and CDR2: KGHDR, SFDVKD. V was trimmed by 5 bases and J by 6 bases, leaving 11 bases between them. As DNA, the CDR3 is TGTGCCACCAGTGCCTATGGGGTGGATACGCAGTATTTT. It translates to CATSAYGVDTQYF.